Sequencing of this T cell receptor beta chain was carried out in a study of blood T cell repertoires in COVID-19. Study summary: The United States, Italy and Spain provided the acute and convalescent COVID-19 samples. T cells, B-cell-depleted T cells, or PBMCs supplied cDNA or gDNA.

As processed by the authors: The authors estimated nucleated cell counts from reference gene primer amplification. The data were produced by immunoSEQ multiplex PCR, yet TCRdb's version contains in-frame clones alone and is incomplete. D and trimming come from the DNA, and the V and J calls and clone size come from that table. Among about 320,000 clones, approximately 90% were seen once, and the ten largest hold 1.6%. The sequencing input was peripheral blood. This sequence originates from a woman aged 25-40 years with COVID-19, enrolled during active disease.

CDR3 sequence reads: CASSLGWAGVNEKLFF. Written as DNA, the CDR3 is TGTGCCAGCAGCTTGGGCTGGGCAGGGGTTAATGAAAAACTGTTTTTT. The chain links TRBV5-6 to TRBJ1-4; a possible D gene is TRBD1 (6 bases). CDR3 length: 16 residues. In germline, CDR1 is SGHDT, CDR2 YYEEEE. The ends were cut back, 0 bases at V and 4 bases at J, with 13 bases in the middle. Based on the CDR3 plus reference TRBV5-6 and TRBJ1-4, the full variable domain is DAGVTQSPTHLIKTRGQQVTLRCSPKSGHDTVSWYQQALGQGPQFIFQYYEEEERQRGNFPDRFSGHQFPNYSSELNVNALLLGDSALYLCASSLGWAGVNEKLFFGSGTQLSVL.